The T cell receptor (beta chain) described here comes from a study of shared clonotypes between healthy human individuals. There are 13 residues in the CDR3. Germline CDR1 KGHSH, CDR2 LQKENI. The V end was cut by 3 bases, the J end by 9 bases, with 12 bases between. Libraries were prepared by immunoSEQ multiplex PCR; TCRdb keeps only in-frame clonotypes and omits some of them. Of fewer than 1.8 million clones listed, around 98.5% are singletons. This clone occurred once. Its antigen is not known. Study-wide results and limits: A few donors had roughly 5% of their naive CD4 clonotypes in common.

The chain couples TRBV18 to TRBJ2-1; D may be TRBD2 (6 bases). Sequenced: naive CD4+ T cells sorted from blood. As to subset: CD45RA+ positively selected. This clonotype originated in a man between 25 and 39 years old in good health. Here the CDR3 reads CASSPGSPGEQFF. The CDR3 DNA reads TGTGCCAGCTCACCCGGGAGCCCTGGTGAGCAGTTCTTC.